This T cell receptor (beta chain) was sequenced during a study of T cells in Graves' hyperthyroidism and ophthalmopathy. The study defined stable Graves' hyperthyroidism as no ophthalmopathy progression within 18 months. Extraction of PBMCs used roughly 9.3 ml of fresh peripheral blood. Between the trimmed V and J ends, which lost 0 bases and 10 bases, there was a span of 10 bases. The length of the CDR3 is 13 residues. Germline V lookup: CDR1 ENHRY, CDR2 SYGVKD. A few counts support this clonotype. Authors of the study amplified TCR beta CDR3 regions from RNA transcripts. TCR CDR3 regions were first amplified by RT-PCR with HTBI primers. Using its own MiXCR run on the multiplex PCR reads, TCRdb lists one record per CDR3 protein. The sample yields approximately 700,000 distinct CDR3 sequences, 15% to 20% seen once.

The TCR comes from a man aged 18 to 30 with Graves' hyperthyroidism. Sequencing input: blood. This rearrangement joins TRBV10-3 to TRBJ2-1, with D perhaps matching TRBD1 or TRBD2 (5 bases each). The CDR3 protein is CAISESERGEQFF. The CDR3 nucleotides read TGTGCCATCAGTGAGTCTGAGAGGGGCGAGCAGTTCTTC.